Shown below are 4 T cell receptor beta chains from a single sample sequenced in a study of T cells after somatic rescue of genetic block. Produced via immunoSEQ multiplex PCR; TCRdb's table is partial and in-frame only. The top ten clones hold around 30% of a sample with about 14,000 clones, over 60% of them seen once. The sequencing sample was made of peripheral blood mononuclear cells (PBMCs). The receptors shown here come from a man aged 18 to 29.

V and J are TRBV7-3 and TRBJ2-7; TRBD2 agrees at 9 bases. The germline V gene has CDR1 SGHTA and CDR2 FQGTGA. The CDR3 is 15 amino acids. Trimming cost V 2 bases and J 4 bases; bases outside gene matches: 6. The CDR3 here is CASSLSGGLAYEQYF. DNA of the CDR3: TGTGCCAGCAGCTTATCGGGGGGACTAGCTTACGAGCAGTACTTC.

This clone was counted only a few times. The chain is built from TRBV4-1 and TRBJ2-7; tentatively, D is TRBD1 (6 bases). Per germline, CDR1 MGHRA and CDR2 YSYEKL. The CDR3 length is 15 residues. V lost 1 base and J lost 2, with 12 bases in between. CDR3 loop: CASSQGIQGPYEQYF. The CDR3, as DNA: TGCGCCAGCAGCCAAGGAATACAGGGACCCTACGAGCAGTACTTC.

The chain joins TRBV7-9 to TRBJ2-7, with D perhaps matching TRBD2 (6 bases). The V and J ends lost 4 bases and 4 bases respectively, with 20 bases between them. The CDR3 runs to 16 residues. Germline V lookup: CDR1 SEHNR, CDR2 FQNEAQ (reference sequence). The CDR3 region is CASSSPPGTVTYEQYF. CDR3 bases: TGTGCCAGCAGCTCCCCCCCCGGGACTGTAACTTACGAGCAGTACTTC. The full variable domain, its missing parts supplied by reference TRBV7-9 and TRBJ2-7, is DTGVSQNPRHKITKRGQNVTFRCDPISEHNRLYWYRQTLGQGPEFLTYFQNEAQLEKSRLLSDRFSAERPKGSFSTLEIQRTEQGDSAMYLCASSSPPGTVTYEQYFGPGTRLTVT.

This clone was recorded once. The V and J genes are TRBV6-6 and TRBJ2-2, with 7 nucleotides matching TRBD1. The CDR3 has 14 amino acids. Germline V gives CDR1 MNHNY, CDR2 SVGAGI (reference sequence). V lost 7 bases, J lost 6 bases, and 8 bases stayed unmatched. The CDR3 DNA reads as TGTGCCAGCACGCATCGACAGGGTCCCGGGGAGCTGTTTTTT. Amino acid sequence: CASTHRQGPGELFF.